Listed below are T cell receptor beta chains from one sample, sequenced in a study of early T cells in non-severe SARS-CoV-2 infection. TCRdb independently ran MiXCR on the 5' RACE reads; one entry per CDR3 protein. The sample lists about 76,000 distinct CDR3 sequences; around 10% were seen once. Sequencing was carried out using whole blood. Source of these receptors: an adult who was a healthcare worker with PCR-confirmed SARS-CoV-2 infection or an uninfected control (not recorded which). CDR3s include the opening cysteine and the closing phenylalanine or tryptophan. D genes are given only for firm matches. Clone size appears in some rows only: once, few, many, or a class for an expanded clone.

clone size	J gene	D gene	V gene	CDR3 DNA	CDR3 protein
NA	TRBJ2-7	NA	TRBV7-3	TGTGCCAGCAGCTTAAGCCCTGGCGGTCTTACAGAGCAGTACTTC	CASSLSPGGLTEQYF
many	TRBJ2-7	NA	TRBV12-3/TRBV12-4	TGTGCCAGCAGTTTAGAGGAGGGGGGATGGCAGTACTTC	CASSLEEGGWQYF
many	TRBJ1-1	TRBD1	TRBV18	TGTGCCAGCTCACCACAAATAACAGGGGAGACTGAAGCTTTCTTT	CASSPQITGETEAFF
few	TRBJ2-3	TRBD2	TRBV20-1	TGCACTGCGGGAGGGAAAAGGGCAGATACGCAGTATTTT	CTAGGKRADTQYF
NA	TRBJ2-5	TRBD2	TRBV9	TGTGCCAGCAGCCGGACTAGCCTTGACGGGGAGACCCAGTACTTC	CASSRTSLDGETQYF
many	TRBJ2-7	NA	TRBV5-1	TGCGCCAGCAGCTTGGACAGGTCCCTCTACGAGCAGTACTTC	CASSLDRSLYEQYF
few	TRBJ2-4	NA	TRBV27	TGTGCCAGCAGTTTAAAGACTACCGGGAACATTCAGTACTTC	CASSLKTTGNIQYF
many	TRBJ2-1	NA	TRBV10-1	TGCGCCAGCAGTCCGGGATACAATGAGCAGTTCTTC	CASSPGYNEQFF
many	TRBJ2-7	NA	TRBV21-1	TGTGCCAGCAGCCATGTCAGGGGACTCGATCCCTCCTACGAGCAGTACTTC	CASSHVRGLDPSYEQYF
NA	TRBJ2-5	NA	TRBV21-1	TGTGCCAGCAGCAGGGGACTAGCCCAAGAGACCCAGTACTTC	CASSRGLAQETQYF
many	TRBJ1-1	NA	TRBV10-2	TGCGCCAGCAGGCCCGAAACAGGCGAAGCTTTCTTT	CASRPETGEAFF
many	TRBJ2-1	TRBD1	TRBV10-3	TGTGCCATCAGTGAGGTGAAGGGACAGGGCCTCAATGAGCAGTTCTTC	CAISEVKGQGLNEQFF
many	TRBJ2-7	NA	TRBV11-2	TGTGCCAGCAGCTTAGATAAGACAGGTTCCTACGAGCAGTACTTC	CASSLDKTGSYEQYF
NA	TRBJ2-7	TRBD2	TRBV6-5	TGTGCCAGCAGTTCTAGCGGGGGCGGGAACGAGCAGTACTTC	CASSSSGGGNEQYF
NA	TRBJ2-7	NA	TRBV29-1	TGCAGCGTCCAGGGATTTTCCTACGAGCAGTACTTC	CSVQGFSYEQYF
many	TRBJ2-3	NA	TRBV3-1	TGTGCCAGCAGCCCTACGGGGAATCCAGATACGCAGTATTTT	CASSPTGNPDTQYF
NA	TRBJ1-2	NA	TRBV20-1	TGCAGTGCTAAGGGAGGGAACTATGGCCACACCTTC	CSAKGGNYGHTF
many	TRBJ2-2	NA	TRBV12-5	TGTGCTAGTGGTCCGCCGGGGGCAGGCACCGGGGAGCTGTTTTTT	CASGPPGAGTGELFF
many	TRBJ2-7	TRBD2	TRBV7-9	TGTGCCAGCAGCACGGGGACTAGCGGGACCATCACCTACGAGCAGTACTTC	CASSTGTSGTITYEQYF
many	TRBJ2-7	NA	TRBV20-1	TGCAGTGCTAGAGATCGTACTAGCTCTAAGCAGTACTTC	CSARDRTSSKQYF
many	TRBJ1-4	NA	TRBV5-6	TGTGCCAGCAGCTTGGATGGGCGTAGTAATGAAAAACTGTTTTTT	CASSLDGRSNEKLFF
few	TRBJ1-3	NA	TRBV13	TGTGCCAGCAGCCCAGGGCGGGAAAACACCATATATTTT	CASSPGRENTIYF
NA	TRBJ2-1	TRBD2	TRBV12-3/TRBV12-4	TGTGCCAGCAGTTTGGGCCCTAGCGGGGGGAATGAGCAGTTCTTC	CASSLGPSGGNEQFF
NA	TRBJ2-5	NA	TRBV6-1	TGTGCCAGCAGTGAAGGGATTCTGATTCAAGAGACCCAGTACTTC	CASSEGILIQETQYF
NA	TRBJ2-1	TRBD1	TRBV25-1	TGTGCCAGCAGTCAACAGGGGGCGCAGTTCAATGAGCAGTTCTTC	CASSQQGAQFNEQFF
many	TRBJ1-3	NA	TRBV4-1	TGCGCCAGCAGCCAACCTACAGGGAGAAAGGGTAACACCATATATTTT	CASSQPTGRKGNTIYF
NA	TRBJ2-2	TRBD1	TRBV27	TGTGCCAGCAGCCGCAGACAGGGTGGCACCGGGGAGCTGTTTTTT	CASSRRQGGTGELFF
few	TRBJ2-3	NA	TRBV11-2	TGTGCCAGCAGCACCCCACGGGCCACGGATACGCAGTATTTT	CASSTPRATDTQYF
few	TRBJ1-4	TRBD1	TRBV25-1	TGTGCCAGCAGTGACCCGACAGGGGGGGTTGAAAAACTGTTTTTT	CASSDPTGGVEKLFF
many	TRBJ2-2	NA	TRBV7-2	TGTGCCAGCAGCTTATTCGGACTGAACACCGGGGAGCTGTTTTTT	CASSLFGLNTGELFF
few	TRBJ1-6	NA	TRBV20-1	TGCAGTGCTCACCCCTCCACACCCAAGGTTAATTCACCCCTCCACTTT	CSAHPSTPKVNSPLHF
few	TRBJ2-2	TRBD1	TRBV2	TGTGCCAGCAGCACAGGGGACACCGGGGAGCTGTTTTTT	CASSTGDTGELFF
NA	TRBJ1-3	NA	TRBV29-1	TGCAGCGCCAGCGCCTACTCTGGAAACACCATATATTTT	CSASAYSGNTIYF
NA	TRBJ2-5	NA	TRBV9	TGTGCCAGCAGCCCCACCCGCGAGGAGACCCAGTACTTC	CASSPTREETQYF
NA	TRBJ2-7	TRBD1	TRBV29-1	TGCAGCGTCCGGACAGGGACTGGATACGAGCAGTACTTC	CSVRTGTGYEQYF
few	TRBJ2-7	TRBD1	TRBV6-6	TGTGCCAGCAGTTCATCGGGACAGGCGACCGAGCAGTACTTC	CASSSSGQATEQYF
NA	TRBJ1-2	NA	TRBV11-2	TGTGCCAGCAGCTTGGGATTGGCCGAACTTGGCTACACCTTC	CASSLGLAELGYTF
few	TRBJ1-1	NA	TRBV6-1	TGTGCCAGCAGTGAAGTTGGGGTGAGGGGACCTGAAGCTTTCTTT	CASSEVGVRGPEAFF
NA	TRBJ1-6	NA	TRBV6-5	TGTGCCAGCAGTTACGGGTCGGGCAGGAGATACTCACCCCTCCACTTT	CASSYGSGRRYSPLHF
NA	TRBJ1-2	NA	TRBV4-3	TGCGCCAGCAGCCAAGGGGTTAGTAGGGCTACTAACTATGGCTACACCTTC	CASSQGVSRATNYGYTF
NA	TRBJ2-5	TRBD1	TRBV6-6	TGTGCCAGCAGTTACCCGGGACAGGGGGACAAGACCCAGTACTTC	CASSYPGQGDKTQYF
few	TRBJ1-1	NA	TRBV7-6	TGTGCCAGCAGCCAGACAGAAAGTGCTGAAGCTTTCTTT	CASSQTESAEAFF
NA	TRBJ2-5	NA	TRBV15	TGTGCCACCAGCAGAGATGGCTCTAGCGCTCAAGAGACCCAGTACTTC	CATSRDGSSAQETQYF
many	TRBJ2-5	NA	TRBV7-9	TGTGCCAGCAGCCGAGGGAATACCCAAGAGACCCAGTACTTC	CASSRGNTQETQYF
NA	TRBJ1-2	NA	TRBV7-9	TGTGCCAGCAGCTTAGCAAATCTACCGGAGGCCTATGGCTACACCTTC	CASSLANLPEAYGYTF
few	TRBJ2-3	NA	TRBV7-2	TGTGCCAGCAGCTTAGGCCCGCGGGGCACAGATACGCAGTATTTT	CASSLGPRGTDTQYF
few	TRBJ2-3	NA	TRBV5-1	TGCGCCAGCAGCTTGGAAGGACCCTCCGGTTTGATAGATACGCAGTATTTT	CASSLEGPSGLIDTQYF
few	TRBJ2-1	NA	TRBV29-1	TGCAGCGCCGCCACAATGGTACTCAATGAGCAGTTCTTC	CSAATMVLNEQFF
NA	TRBJ2-2	NA	TRBV10-3	TGTGCCATCAGTGACTACAAGAACACCGGGGAGCTGTTTTTT	CAISDYKNTGELFF
NA	TRBJ2-7	TRBD2	TRBV7-2	TGTGCCAGCAGCATAGCGGGAGACCCATTCAGGGAGCGGTACTTC	CASSIAGDPFRERYF
few	TRBJ2-1	NA	TRBV2	TGTGCCACCGGCGGCAGTTTTGATGAGCAGTTCTTC	CATGGSFDEQFF
many	TRBJ1-5	NA	TRBV2	TGTGCCAGCAGTGAAGCCGGATTCTGGAGCAATCAGCCCCAGCATTTT	CASSEAGFWSNQPQHF
NA	TRBJ1-2	NA	TRBV5-6	TGTGCCAGCAGCTTATCGACGAGTGGCTACACCTTC	CASSLSTSGYTF
once	TRBJ1-1	NA	TRBV30	TGTGCCGGAGTGTTTTCAGGGTCGGGGTCCACTGAAGCTTTCTTT	CAGVFSGSGSTEAFF
NA	TRBJ2-6	NA	TRBV6-1	TGTGCCAGCATAACGGGCTCTGGGGCCAACGTCCTGACTTTC	CASITGSGANVLTF
NA	TRBJ2-3	TRBD2	TRBV9	TGTGCCAGCAGCACACAAACTAGCGGGTACACAGATACGCAGTATTTT	CASSTQTSGYTDTQYF
few	TRBJ2-5	NA	TRBV6-5	TGTGCCAGCAAACTAAGGGAATACAAAGAGACCCAGTACTTC	CASKLREYKETQYF
few	TRBJ1-1	NA	TRBV5-1	TGCGCCAGCAGCTCGGGACGGCCGCATACTGAAGCTTTCTTT	CASSSGRPHTEAFF
NA	TRBJ1-2	NA	TRBV20-1	TGCAGTGCTCCCGGGGCCGACTATGGCTACACCTTC	CSAPGADYGYTF